The 9 T cell receptor beta chains below were found in one sample sequenced in a study of blood T cell repertoires in COVID-19. Here immunoSEQ multiplex PCR was the method, and the copy in TCRdb shows in-frame clones only, minus some. The table includes 130,000 to 150,000 clones, roughly 80% detected once. Sequencing was carried out using peripheral blood. The receptor set was obtained from a human donor in a cohort sampled during active COVID-19.

A single count supports this clone. The chain employs TRBV4-3 and TRBJ1-6; D not resolved. V lost 0 bases and J lost 8, with 5 bases in between. The germline V gene encodes CDR1 LGHNA and CDR2 YSLEER. The CDR3 covers 13 residues. The DNA for the CDR3 is TGCGCCAGCAGCCAAGATCTTGATTCACCCCTCCACTTT. This gives the protein CASSQDLDSPLHF.

V is TRBV28 and J is TRBJ2-1; 11 bases map to TRBD2. This CDR3 is 17 amino acids long. From germline, CDR1 is MDHEN and CDR2 SYDVKM. The V segment lost 2 bases and the J segment 7 bases; nucleotides outside the gene matches: 10. CDR3 loop: CASSLGGPSGGRNEQFF. CDR3 DNA: TGTGCCAGCAGTTTAGGAGGTCCTAGCGGGGGGCGGAATGAGCAGTTCTTC. The full variable domain, its missing parts supplied by reference TRBV28 and TRBJ2-1, is DVKVTQSSRYLVKRTGEKVFLECVQDMDHENMFWYRQDPGLGLRLIYFSYDVKMKEKGDIPEGYSVSREKKERFSLILESASTNQTSMYLCASSLGGPSGGRNEQFFGPGTRLTVL.

The genes are TRBV9 and TRBJ1-1; the D is unclear. The V and J ends lost 5 bases and 3 bases respectively, with 11 bases between them. The germline V gene has CDR1 SGDLS and CDR2 YYNGEE. The CDR3 length is 13 residues. Here the CDR3 DNA reads TGTGCCAGCAGGTTGAGCGGGTACACTGAAGCTTTCTTT. Protein product: CASRLSGYTEAFF.

This clone was observed a single time. The chain joins TRBV3-1 (or the pseudogene TRBV3-2) to TRBJ1-2, with 8 bases matching TRBD1. This CDR3 is 15 amino acids long. V lost 0 bases to trimming and J lost 9 bases; unmatched junction nucleotides: 9. The germline CDR1 and CDR2 sequences are LGHDT and YNNKEL (reference sequence). As DNA, the CDR3 is TGTGCCAGCAGCCAAGATGGGGCAGGGGGCGCGAGCTACACCTTC. Protein: CASSQDGAGGASYTF.

The chain recombines TRBV4-1 with TRBJ2-7; 13 bases are shared with TRBD2. This CDR3 comprises 16 residues. Germline CDR1 reads MGHRA; CDR2 reads YSYEKL. Trimming at V came to 4 bases and at J to 7 bases, leaving 10 bases not matched to a gene. In DNA form, the CDR3 reads TGCGCCAGCAGCCGACAACTAGCGGGGGGGCTTTGGGAGCAGTACTTC. Protein: CASSRQLAGGLWEQYF.

The gene calls are TRBV3-1 (or the pseudogene TRBV3-2) and TRBJ2-2, with D possibly TRBD2 on 5 matching bases. The CDR3 contains 15 residues. Between the trimmed V and J ends, which lost 3 bases and 6 bases, there was a span of 14 bases. Germline V lookup: CDR1 LGHDT, CDR2 YNNKEL (reference sequence). Here the CDR3 reads CASSQGNGGPGELFF. CDR3 nucleotide sequence: TGTGCCAGCAGCCAGGGGAACGGAGGACCCGGGGAGCTGTTTTTT.

The J gene is TRBJ2-5, the V gene TRBV29-1, with a tentative D call TRBD2 (5 bases). CDR3 length equals 13 residues. Germline loops: CDR1 SQVTM, CDR2 ANQGSEA. The V and J ends lost 6 bases and 2 bases respectively, with 13 bases between them. The CDR3 here is CSVDRESQETQYF. The DNA of the CDR3 is TGCAGCGTCGACCGGGAATCACAAGAGACCCAGTACTTC.

J is TRBJ1-5 and V is TRBV10-3; 11 positions match TRBD1. This CDR3 comprises 14 residues. The germline V gene encodes CDR1 ENHRY and CDR2 SYGVKD. With 10 bases clipped from V and 7 bases from J, the junction kept 9 bases outside the gene matches. DNA for the CDR3: TGTGCCAGCGACGTAGGGACAGGGGGACAGCCCCAGCATTTT. Residues: CASDVGTGGQPQHF.

V gene TRBV7-2 combines with J gene TRBJ1-1; a weak D match, TRBD1 (5 bases). Germline CDR1 SGHTA, CDR2 FQGNSA. The CDR3 loop spans 13 amino acids. V was shortened by 5 bases and J by 8 bases, with 15 bases between the two germline ends. The CDR3 reads CASSVGALREAFF. The CDR3 DNA is TGTGCCAGCAGCGTAGGGGCCCTGCGCGAAGCTTTCTTT.